This TCR beta chain was sequenced during a study of T-cell reconstitution after alpha-beta-depleted transplantation in children. CDR3 length equals 16 residues. From germline, CDR1 is LGHNA and CDR2 YNFKEQ. V dropped 1 base and J dropped 14; count of bases not matched to a gene: 11. TCRbeta library preparation incorporated unique molecular identifiers. From the PCR reads, TCRdb called clonotypes with MiXCR, one entry per CDR3 protein. The sample holds approximately 45,000 distinct CDR3 sequences, 40% to 65% seen once. This clonotype was picked up a small number of times. This clonotype originated in a boy in the first two years of life with SCID, due to receive a stem cell transplant. The chain links TRBV4-2 to TRBJ2-5; TRBD2 aligns across 15 bases. Sample: peripheral blood, taken before TCRalphabeta/CD19-depleted stem cell transplant. CDR3 residues: CASSQGGTGLAGGHYF. DNA of the CDR3: TGTGCCAGCAGCCAAGGAGGAACGGGACTAGCGGGGGGACACTACTTC.